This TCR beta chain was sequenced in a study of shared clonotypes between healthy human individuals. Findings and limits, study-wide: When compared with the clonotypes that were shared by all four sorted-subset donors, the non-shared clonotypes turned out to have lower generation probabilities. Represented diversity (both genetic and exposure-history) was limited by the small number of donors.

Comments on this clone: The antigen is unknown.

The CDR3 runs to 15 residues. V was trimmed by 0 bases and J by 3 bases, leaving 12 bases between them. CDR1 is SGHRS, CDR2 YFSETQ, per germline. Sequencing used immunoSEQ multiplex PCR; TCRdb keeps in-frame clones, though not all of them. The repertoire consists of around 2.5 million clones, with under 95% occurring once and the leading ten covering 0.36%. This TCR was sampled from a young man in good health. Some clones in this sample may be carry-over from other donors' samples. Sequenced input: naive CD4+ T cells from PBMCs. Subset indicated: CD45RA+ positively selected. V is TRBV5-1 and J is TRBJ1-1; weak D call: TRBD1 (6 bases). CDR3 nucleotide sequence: TGCGCCAGCAGCTTGGGGCAGGGGAGGGACACTGAAGCTTTCTTT. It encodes CASSLGQGRDTEAFF.